The source of this T cell receptor (beta chain) is a study of cytomegalovirus exposure and HLA in healthy donors (dated by TCRdb to between 2016 and 2019). Describing the broader study: An earlier analysis of approximately 550 of the donors reported about 250 Gb of sequence data and 117 million unique TCR beta sequences from about 179 million T cells. Among 300 to 500 genotyped donors of the cohort, an average of about 240,000 unique TCR beta nucleotide sequences was sequenced per donor, of which roughly 17% were non-productive. A later analysis re-analyzed previously published TCR beta repertoires from approximately 670 donors and added high-resolution HLA genotyping to study TCR occurrence patterns. Typing coverage differed by locus: A, B, C, DRB1 and DQB1 were typed in roughly 620-630 donors, DQA1 in about 510, DPA1 in around 600, and DPB1 in 450 to 480. In an earlier analysis of 500 to 650 of the donors, high-throughput TCR beta sequencing was used to judge whether each TCR beta V gene segment behaved as functional or pseudogenic. The study aimed to test whether signatures of past pathogen exposure could be identified by cataloging public T cell receptors. HLA typing covered class I and class II loci at four-digit resolution. Every discovery cohort repertoire had been produced on one sequencing platform. The later analysis used no new phenotypic data to find candidate immune exposures, relying instead on TCR beta sequences and their occurrence across donors. Donor age, sex, ethnicity and CMV serostatus were compiled together with the repertoire data. Of the 300 to 500 genotyped donors, 65% to 90% were placed in the genetic ancestry cluster associated with self-reported Caucasian donors. In addition to the first cohort of roughly 670 subjects, a separate validation cohort of some 120 different subjects was used. To predict cytomegalovirus infection status, the study brought together high-throughput TCR immunosequencing, statistical association of individual TCRs with disease status, and machine learning. A later genetic analysis took genome-wide SNP genotypes for about three fifths of the roughly 700 donors and used that subset as a discovery cohort. The study profiled the T cell repertoires of under 850 subjects by immunosequencing and related them to cytomegalovirus serostatus. Roughly 300 gigabases of sequencing data and some 85 million unique TCR sequences were included in an early release covering roughly 600 HLA-typed donors. Because of strong linkage in the cohort, a handful of DR-DQ haplotypes were treated as single units for association and clustering. Beyond this particular receptor, the publication reports: The presence/absence analyses assumed that sequencing depth was roughly uniform across donors, and that assumption may not be true. According to a later analysis, parvovirus B19, influenza, CMV and Epstein-Barr virus appeared linked to several top co-occurrence clusters. According to the authors, the approach could potentially be generalized to other disease states and immunological phenotypes. Compared with the approximately 670-donor mean, donors in an Asian-associated ancestry cluster had fewer N-insertions in productive TCRs, according to a later genetic analysis. A further reported finding was that TCR beta sequences accurately predicted the HLA-A and HLA-B alleles for most subjects in the first cohort. A later analysis associated 16,951 TCR beta sequences with specific HLA alleles at a false discovery rate of 0.05. The study gave a list of 150 to 200 TCR beta chains associated with cytomegalovirus. Immune exposure information for the cohort was limited to CMV serostatus. A later analysis found that most CMV-associated TCR beta chains appeared HLA-restricted, with HLA associations seemingly driven largely by CMV exposure. Assigning TCR associations to individual alleles was difficult when HLA alleles, especially DR and DQ, strongly co-occurred. Because HLA typing was missing for some donors at each locus, association tests included only the typed subset. In a later analysis, HLA-associated TCR beta chains showed more clonal expansion and lower generation probabilities than non-associated chains that were equally common. Some IMGT-functional V segments, including TRBV6-2 and TRBV6-3, could not be distinguished by the 87-base-pair reads and were therefore excluded. V-gene and J-gene trimming of TCR beta chains was associated with a missense DCLRE1C variant in a later genetic analysis, and the association was replicated in an independent cohort. According to a later analysis, TCR association rates differed among HLA loci, with DRB1 alleles showing the most associated TCRs and HLA-C alleles showing the fewest. Because counts were too low, 15 to 20 rarely observed V segments, including chromosome 9 orphons, were excluded from the earlier analysis of 500 to 700 of the donors. A cluster of highly shared sequence variants was judged likely to represent a technical artifact of the sequencing pipeline. In an earlier analysis of 587 of the donors, most TCR beta V segments were observed in productive rearrangements about 87% or about 30% of the time, broadly matching IMGT annotations. This cohort had only TCR beta chains sequenced, and the lack of alpha or paired-chain data limited which features could be detected. Most TCR sequences were seen in very few donors, while some public TCRs were found in many individuals. In vitro tests confirmed that a few of the cytomegalovirus-associated TCR beta chains recognize cytomegalovirus antigens. Correlated functional status among segregating V segments might reflect linkage disequilibrium, but an unknown experimental factor could not be ruled out. The classifier was reported to diagnose cytomegalovirus status with high specificity and sensitivity in both the original and validation cohorts.

Library creation used the immunoSEQ multiplex PCR assay. A mixture of 60 forward primers for TCR Vbeta segments and 13 reverse primers for TCR Jbeta segments was used in the multiplex PCR. Amplification of the CDR3 region of rearranged TCR beta genes was performed with a multiplex PCR assay on genomic DNA. The Illumina HiSeq System was used to sequence the amplified TCR beta libraries as 87-base-pair reads. The study's processing was this. In a later analysis, tens of millions of unique TCR beta chains were counted across the 650 to 750 repertoires, and about 9.9 million of these chains were shared by at least two donors. Raw reads were error-corrected and collapsed into unique sequences with a nearest-neighbor algorithm that merged closely related sequences to remove PCR and sequencing errors. CDR3 sequences were aligned to IMGT reference sequences to assign V, D and J gene segments. For a sequence to be retained, at least a six-nucleotide match to both a V gene segment and a J gene segment was required. Rearrangements were called productive when the CDR3 lacked stop codons and stayed in frame with V and J; all others were non-productive. CDR3 was defined by IMGT convention, running from the second conserved V-encoded cysteine to the conserved J-encoded phenylalanine. In an earlier analysis of 500 to 650 of the donors, sequences lacking an unambiguous match to a single V gene segment were excluded. An earlier analysis of 587 of the donors classified V segments as functional when productive rearrangements were above 56.7% and as segregating when the standard deviation between donors was above 5%. A statistical classification framework was built for diagnosing cytomegalovirus status from the catalog of TCR beta chain sequences. V and J gene assignment, in a later analysis, came from comparing TCR nucleotide sequences with IMGT/GENE-DB human TR gene sequences. Using the TCRdist pipeline, a later analysis assigned CDR3 sequences along with most-parsimonious VDJ recombination scenarios. In a later analysis, each TCR beta chain was defined by its CDR3 amino acid sequence together with its V-gene family, and reads without a unique V-gene family were excluded. To address suspected cross-contamination and a sequencing artifact, a later analysis removed roughly 580 highly shared, low-generation-probability nucleotide sequences. In a later analysis, a clonal expansion index was calculated for each public chain from normalized within-repertoire ranks of inferred template counts. In a later analysis, generation probabilities were computed with a VDJ recombination model fitted to out-of-frame rearrangements, and the resulting probabilities were checked against IGoR. Hypergeometric tests were used in a later analysis to score TCR-TCR, TCR-HLA and TCR-CMV co-occurrence, with a repertoire-size bias correction applied to the TCR pairs. In a later analysis, false discovery rates were estimated by permuting HLA or CMV assignments 20 times. In a later analysis, co-occurring TCRs were grouped using DBSCAN, and TCRdist sequence similarity was added for clustering within HLA-allele-positive subsets. Co-occurrence clustering excluded repertoires with fewer than 30,000 or more than 120,000 public chains, plus five with anomalous nucleotide sharing. TCRdb retrieved this table from immuneACCESS and kept in-frame rearrangements only. Not all clones are present; in checked studies, unresolved V genes account for under half, and no reason is known for the remainder. From that table come the V and J calls and clone size; the DNA was used to work out D and trimming. The sample table records tens of thousands of clones; around 73% of these occur just once. Roughly 3.2% of the sample rests with the top ten.

Regarding this clone: The target of this receptor is not known. The sample holds no much larger clone one base away, and base qualities are not on file.

From cysteine to phenylalanine, the CDR3 is 18 amino acids long. The entry retains the CDR3 DNA only, 54 bases that are in frame from base 1. The trim is 0 bases for V and 0 bases for J, with a gap of 15 bases between the germline ends. The germline V gene supplies CDR1 SGHDN and CDR2 FVKESK. The cohort comprised some 730 healthy bone marrow donors. At the time of sampling, all cohort members were nominally healthy, though unrecorded immune exposures were likely present. The donor tested CMV seronegative, placing the donor among the 350 to 400 seronegative members of the cohort. Every donor gave a peripheral blood sample, and the peripheral blood mononuclear cells from that sample were used for TCR beta sequencing. The Qiagen DNeasy Blood Extraction Kit was used to extract genomic DNA from the blood cell samples.

The rearranged segments are TRBV14 and TRBJ2-1, and TRBD2 may be the D gene, going by 6 matching bases. The TCR originated in a woman between 25 and 40 years old in good health and CMV-seronegative. The source material was PBMCs. The sequenced DNA is TGTGCCAGCAGCCAAGATCGGAGGGGTCCGACCTCCTACAATGAGCAGTTCTTC. It specifies CASSQDRRGPTSYNEQFF. The variable domain in full, with residues beyond the CDR3 obtained from the reference TRBV14 and TRBJ2-1 genes, is EAGVTQFPSHSVIEKGQTVTLRCDPISGHDNLYWYRRVMGKEIKFLLHFVKESKQDESGMPNNRFLAERTGGTYSTLKVQPAELEDSGVYFCASSQDRRGPTSYNEQFFGPGTRLTVL.